What follows is one TCR beta chain and its context. Its antigen remains unidentified. The sample belongs to a study of PD-L1 blockade in urothelial cancer. About the research overall: Analyzed time points were 3 weeks (second dose) and 6 weeks after therapy began. Reported median T cell count for blood samples was around 150,000.

Study findings and constraints: Pretreatment peripheral blood TCR clonality that fell below the median predicted better survival among the patients studied.

The protocol was immunoSEQ multiplex PCR, while the TCRdb copy is restricted to in-frame clones and leaves out a portion. The data contain under 40,000 clones, 87% of them singletons. Sequencing was performed on PBMCs, taken around atezolizumab (anti-PD-L1) treatment. This TCR derives from a man aged 45-60 years with urothelial cancer.

The CDR3 protein is CASSLYMNTEAFF. As DNA, the CDR3 is TGCGCCAGCAGCTTATACATGAACACTGAAGCTTTCTTT. The rearrangement uses TRBV4-1 and TRBJ1-1; unclear D gene. The germline V gene encodes CDR1 MGHRA and CDR2 YSYEKL. The CDR3 sequence is 13 residues long. The ends were cut back, 5 bases at V and 0 bases at J, with 7 bases in the middle.